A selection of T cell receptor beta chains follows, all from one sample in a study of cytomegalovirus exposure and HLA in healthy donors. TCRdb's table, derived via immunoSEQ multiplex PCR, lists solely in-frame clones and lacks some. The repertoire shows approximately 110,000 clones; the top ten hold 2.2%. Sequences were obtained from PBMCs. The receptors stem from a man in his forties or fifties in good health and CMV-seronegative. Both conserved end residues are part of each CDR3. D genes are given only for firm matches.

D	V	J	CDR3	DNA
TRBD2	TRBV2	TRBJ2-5	CASSEGSSGRETQYF	TGTGCCAGCAGTGAAGGGTCTAGCGGGAGGGAGACCCAGTACTTC
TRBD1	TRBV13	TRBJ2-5	CASSLRGDRVQETQYF	TGTGCCAGCAGCCTACGGGGGGACAGGGTTCAAGAGACCCAGTACTTC
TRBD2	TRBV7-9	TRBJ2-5	CASSQGPAGERGKTQYF	TGTGCCAGCAGCCAGGGGCCAGCGGGAGAGCGCGGGAAGACCCAGTACTTC
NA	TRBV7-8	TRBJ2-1	CASSQTSGRSEQFF	TGTGCCAGCAGTCAGACTAGTGGGAGAAGTGAGCAGTTCTTC
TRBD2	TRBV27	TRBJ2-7	CASSHGLAGAYEQYF	TGTGCCAGCAGTCACGGACTAGCGGGGGCCTACGAGCAGTACTTC
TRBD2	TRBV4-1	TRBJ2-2	CASSQEAAGLAGELFF	TGCGCCAGCAGCCAAGAAGCAGCGGGACTGGCCGGGGAGCTGTTTTTT
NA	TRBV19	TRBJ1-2	CASRNRDITYGYTF	TGTGCCAGTAGAAACCGGGACATAACCTATGGCTACACCTTC
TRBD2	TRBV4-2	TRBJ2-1	CASSQDRASGTLVDEQFF	TGTGCCAGCAGCCAAGACAGGGCTAGCGGGACGTTAGTCGATGAGCAGTTCTTC
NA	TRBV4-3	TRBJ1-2	CASSQNGQLGGYTF	TGCGCCAGCAGCCAAAACGGACAGCTCGGGGGCTACACCTTC
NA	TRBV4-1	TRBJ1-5	CASSQARGYNQPQHF	TGCGCCAGCAGCCAAGCAAGAGGGTATAATCAGCCCCAGCATTTT
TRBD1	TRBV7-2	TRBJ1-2	CASSSGDSGYGYTF	TGTGCCAGCAGCTCCGGGGACAGCGGCTATGGCTACACCTTC
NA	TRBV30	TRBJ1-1	CAWKHETEAFF	TGTGCCTGGAAACACGAAACTGAAGCTTTCTTT
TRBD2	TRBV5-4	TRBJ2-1	CASSFQTSVGEQFF	TGTGCCAGCAGCTTCCAGACTAGCGTTGGTGAGCAGTTCTTC
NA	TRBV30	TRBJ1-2	CAWRRGSYTF	TGTGCCTGGAGACGAGGAAGCTACACCTTC
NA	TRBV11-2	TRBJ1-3	CASSFGGDSGNTIYF	TGTGCCAGCAGCTTTGGCGGGGACTCTGGAAACACCATATATTTT
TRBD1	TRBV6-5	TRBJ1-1	CASSPVAQGDTEAFF	TGTGCCAGCAGTCCGGTTGCGCAGGGGGACACTGAAGCTTTCTTT
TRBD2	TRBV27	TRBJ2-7	CASSLRGAGAYEQYF	TGTGCCAGCTCCCTTCGCGGAGCGGGAGCCTACGAGCAGTACTTC
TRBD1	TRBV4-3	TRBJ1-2	CASSQGIRTGGSGYGYTF	TGCGCCAGCAGCCAAGGAATTCGAACAGGGGGCAGTGGCTATGGCTACACCTTC
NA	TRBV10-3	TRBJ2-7	CAISGLQSSYEQYF	TGTGCCATCAGCGGACTGCAGTCTTCCTACGAGCAGTACTTC
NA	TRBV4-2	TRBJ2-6	CASSQVKSSGANVLTF	TGTGCCAGCAGCCAAGTGAAGAGCTCTGGGGCCAACGTCCTGACTTTC
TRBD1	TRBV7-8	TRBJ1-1	CASSSYGTGIYTEAFF	TGTGCCAGCAGCTCTTACGGGACAGGGATTTACACTGAAGCTTTCTTT
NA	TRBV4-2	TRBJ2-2	CASRRTATGELFF	TGTGCCTCAAGAAGGACAGCGACCGGGGAGCTGTTTTTT
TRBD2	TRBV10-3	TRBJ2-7	CAISGTSGSYEQYF	TGTGCCATCAGTGGGACTAGCGGTTCCTACGAGCAGTACTTC
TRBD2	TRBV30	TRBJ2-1	CAWRGLAGYNEQFF	TGTGCCTGGAGGGGACTAGCGGGGTACAATGAGCAGTTCTTC
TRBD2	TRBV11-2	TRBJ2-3	CASSGPGLELGTQYF	TGTGCCAGCAGCGGGCCGGGACTAGAGTTGGGCACGCAGTATTTT
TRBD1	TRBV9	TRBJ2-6	CASSVAQAGGPGANVLTF	TGTGCCAGCAGCGTAGCTCAGGCAGGGGGCCCTGGGGCCAACGTCCTGACTTTC
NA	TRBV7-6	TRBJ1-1	CASSLEAVNTEAFF	TGTGCCAGCAGCCTTGAAGCTGTGAACACTGAAGCTTTCTTT
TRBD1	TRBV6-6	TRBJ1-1	CASSTRWDRQRKAFF	TGTGCCAGCAGTACGCGTTGGGACAGGCAACGTAAAGCTTTCTTT
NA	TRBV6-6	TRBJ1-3	CASSLDGEGNTIYF	TGTGCCAGCAGTTTGGACGGGGAGGGAAACACCATATATTTT
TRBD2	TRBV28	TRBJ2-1	CVTAVGGTRGPHEQFF	TGTGTCACAGCAGTTGGGGGGACTAGGGGCCCCCATGAGCAGTTCTTC
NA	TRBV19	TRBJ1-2	CASNLRETSDYTF	TGTGCCAGTAACCTCAGGGAAACCTCAGACTACACCTTC
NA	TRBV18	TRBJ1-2	CASSPDSYYGYTF	TGTGCCAGCTCTCCGGACAGCTACTATGGCTACACCTTC
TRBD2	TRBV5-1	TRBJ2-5	CASSFTGTNQETQYF	TGCGCCAGCAGTTTTACCGGGACTAACCAAGAGACCCAGTACTTC
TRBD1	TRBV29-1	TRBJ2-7	CSVGRPNRGATYEQYF	TGCAGCGTTGGAAGGCCGAACAGGGGGGCCACCTACGAGCAGTACTTC
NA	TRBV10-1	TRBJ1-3	CASSEDSSSGNTIYF	TGCGCCAGCAGTGAAGACTCCAGCTCTGGAAACACCATATATTTT
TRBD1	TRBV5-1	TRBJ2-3	CASGDSSTDTQYF	TGCGCCAGCGGGGACAGTAGCACAGATACGCAGTATTTT
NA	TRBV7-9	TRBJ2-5	CASSSPSPSNRSGEETQYF	TGTGCCAGCAGCTCCCCCTCCCCATCAAACAGGTCGGGAGAAGAGACCCAGTACTTC
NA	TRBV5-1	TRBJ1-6	CASSRESSYNSPLHF	TGCGCCAGCAGCCGCGAGAGCTCCTATAATTCACCCCTCCACTTT
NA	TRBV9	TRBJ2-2	CASSLRGSGTGELFF	TGTGCCAGCAGCCTCCGGGGATCGGGCACCGGGGAGCTGTTTTTT
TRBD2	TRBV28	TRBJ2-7	CASSRVGLAGPLGSEQYF	TGTGCCAGCAGCAGGGTAGGACTAGCGGGCCCGTTAGGGTCCGAGCAGTACTTC
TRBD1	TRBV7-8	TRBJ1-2	CASSLETGTGGRYTF	TGTGCCAGCAGCTTAGAGACCGGGACAGGGGGCCGCTACACCTTC
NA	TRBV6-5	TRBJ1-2	CASSYFPGLLVDGYTF	TGTGCCAGCAGTTATTTCCCCGGCCTACTAGTCGATGGCTACACCTTC